This T cell receptor beta chain was retrieved from a study of CD8 T cells in Susac syndrome. Study findings and constraints: As the study acknowledged, the number of individuals who were part of its TCR sequencing and HLA analysis was relatively small.

Controls comprised healthy donors matched for age and sex. Reverse transcription used about 0.5 to 1 ug RNA and random hexamers. A single record per CDR3 protein comes from TCRdb applying MiXCR to the immunoSEQ multiplex PCR reads. The profile shows roughly 190,000 distinct CDR3 sequences, just under 95% of them singletons. A note on this clonotype: As yet, its antigen is unknown.

J gave up 5 bases and V 3 bases, and 4 bases lay outside the gene matches. The CDR3 covers 13 residues. CDR1 is SGDLS and CDR2 is YYNGEE in the germline V gene. The sequencing sample was made of CD4+ T cells from PBMCs. The genes are TRBV9 and TRBJ1-1, with TRBD1 identical over 7 bases. The sequence derives from a human donor in good health. The CDR3 coding sequence is TGTGCCAGCAGCGGACAGGGAGAGACTGAAGCTTTCTTT. This sequence encodes CASSGQGETEAFF.